This T cell receptor (beta chain) was found in a study of T cells in Graves' hyperthyroidism and ophthalmopathy. In the study overall: Peripheral blood was secured at the point of initial diagnosis, before any treatment.

Amplification of TCR beta CDR3 regions used RNA as the template. The study used the HTBI primer set for a first-round RT-PCR of the TCR CDR3. TCRdb fed the multiplex PCR reads into MiXCR, producing one record per CDR3 protein. The sample yields more than 500,000 distinct CDR3 sequences, roughly 15% seen once. Patients were excluded because of uncontrolled infection, other autoimmune disease, pregnancy or lactation. Thyroid ultrasound and orbital computed tomography, with clinical symptoms and serum thyroxine and TRAb, informed diagnoses. CDR1 and CDR2 from the germline V gene are SGDLS and YYNGEE. Trimming cost V 0 bases and J 0 bases, with 6 bases left between them. This CDR3 has 14 residues.

The sequencing input was blood. This TCR derives from a woman aged 25 to 39 with Graves' ophthalmopathy. The genes are TRBV9 and TRBJ1-1; D gene unclear. The CDR3 nucleotides are TGTGCCAGCAGCGTAGTAGAGTTGAACACTGAAGCTTTCTTT. This codes for CASSVVELNTEAFF.